This record concerns one TCR beta chain sequence. The antigen is not known. PCR amplification relied on 60 Vbeta primers (plus 13 Jbeta primers). Data came from immunoSEQ multiplex PCR; TCRdb stores just in-frame clones and leaves some out. The sample has about 130,000 clones, about 80% seen once; the top ten hold approximately 1.7%. V lost 5 bases and J lost 6, with 12 bases in between. This CDR3 contains 12 residues. The germline V gene encodes CDR1 SGHRS and CDR2 YFSETQ. The data derive from a study of cytomegalovirus exposure and HLA in healthy donors. Study outcomes and limitations: Some V segments, including TRBV6-2 and TRBV6-3, were excluded as indistinguishable.

This receptor was identified in a woman aged 45-65 years in good health and CMV-seronegative. Sequenced material: PBMCs. The chain is built from TRBV5-1 and TRBJ2-7; tentative D call: TRBD1 (5 bases). CDR3 in DNA: TGCGCCAGCAGGGGGCAGACGATCGAGCAGTACTTC. As protein: CASRGQTIEQYF.